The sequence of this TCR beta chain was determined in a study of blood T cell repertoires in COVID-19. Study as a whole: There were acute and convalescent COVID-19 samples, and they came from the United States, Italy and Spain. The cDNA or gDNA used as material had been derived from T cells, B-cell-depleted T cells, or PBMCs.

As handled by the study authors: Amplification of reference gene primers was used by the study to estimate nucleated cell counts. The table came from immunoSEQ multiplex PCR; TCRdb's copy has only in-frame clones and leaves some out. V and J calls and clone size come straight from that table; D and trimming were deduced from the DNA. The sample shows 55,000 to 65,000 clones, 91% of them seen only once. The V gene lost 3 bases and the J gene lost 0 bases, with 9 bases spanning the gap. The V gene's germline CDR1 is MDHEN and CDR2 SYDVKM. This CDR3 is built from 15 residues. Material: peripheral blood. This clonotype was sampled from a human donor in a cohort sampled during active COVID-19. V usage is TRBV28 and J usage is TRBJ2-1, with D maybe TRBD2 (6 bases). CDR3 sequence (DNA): TGTGCCAGCAGTTTCGCGGGACGCTCCTACAATGAGCAGTTCTTC. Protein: CASSFAGRSYNEQFF.